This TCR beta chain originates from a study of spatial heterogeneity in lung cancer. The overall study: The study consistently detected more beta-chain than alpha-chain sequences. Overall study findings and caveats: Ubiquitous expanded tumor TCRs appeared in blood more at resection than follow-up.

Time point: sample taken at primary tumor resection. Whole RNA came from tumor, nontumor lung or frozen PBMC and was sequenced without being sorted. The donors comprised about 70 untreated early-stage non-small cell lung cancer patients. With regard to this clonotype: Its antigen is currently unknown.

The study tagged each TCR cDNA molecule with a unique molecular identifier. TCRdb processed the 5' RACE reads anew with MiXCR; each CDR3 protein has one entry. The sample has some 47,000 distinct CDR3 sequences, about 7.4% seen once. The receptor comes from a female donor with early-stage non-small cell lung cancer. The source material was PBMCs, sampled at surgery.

The CDR3 DNA sequence: TGTGCCAGCAGTTCGGGACAGGTCTCCGGAAACACCATATATTTT. Translation: CASSSGQVSGNTIYF. The chain couples TRBV6-5 to TRBJ1-3; TRBD1 agrees at 8 bases. Germline V gene data show CDR1 as MNHEY and CDR2 as SVGAGI. The CDR3 totals 15 residues. Trimming took 4 bases from V and 4 from J; bases not matched to a gene: 6.